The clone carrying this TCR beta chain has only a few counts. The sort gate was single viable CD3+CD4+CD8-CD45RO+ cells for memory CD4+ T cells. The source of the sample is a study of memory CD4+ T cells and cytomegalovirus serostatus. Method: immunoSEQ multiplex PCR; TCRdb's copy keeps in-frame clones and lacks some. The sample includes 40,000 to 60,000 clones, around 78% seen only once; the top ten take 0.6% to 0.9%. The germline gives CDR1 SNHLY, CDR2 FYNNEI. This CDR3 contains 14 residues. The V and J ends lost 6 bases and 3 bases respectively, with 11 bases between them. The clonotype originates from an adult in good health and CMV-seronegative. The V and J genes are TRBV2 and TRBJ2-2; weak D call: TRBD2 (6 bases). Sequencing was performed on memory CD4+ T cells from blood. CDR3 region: CASRVREDTGELFF. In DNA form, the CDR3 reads TGTGCCAGCAGGGTCAGGGAGGACACCGGGGAGCTGTTTTTT.